The 5 T cell receptor beta chains below come from one sample, sequenced in a study of neurological immune-mediated disorders. TCRdb itself ran the 5' RACE reads through MiXCR, one entry per CDR3 protein. The sample lists tens of thousands of distinct CDR3 sequences; under 13% were seen once. The specimen was PBMCs. The origin of the receptors is a man in his forties or fifties in good health.

There are a few counts of this clonotype. The chain uses TRBV5-1 and TRBJ2-5; 8 bases align to TRBD2. J gave up 4 bases and V 1 base, and 6 bases lay outside the gene matches. CDR3 length: 15 residues. The germline V gene has CDR1 SGHRS and CDR2 YFSETQ. DNA for the CDR3: TGCGCCAGCAGCTTGATCGGGGGGGCCGGAGAGACCCAGTACTTC. It encodes CASSLIGGAGETQYF.

This clonotype has ten or more counts. This rearrangement joins TRBV20-1 to TRBJ2-3, with 7 bases aligning to TRBD2. From germline, CDR1 is DFQATT and CDR2 SNEGSKA (reference sequence). This CDR3 is 15 amino acids long. Trimming removed 0 bases from V and 0 bases from J; junction bases left unmatched: 3. The CDR3 protein is CSARDLAASTDTQYF. CDR3 DNA: TGCAGTGCTAGAGATCTAGCGGCTAGCACAGATACGCAGTATTTT.

This clonotype was observed at least ten times. This rearrangement joins TRBV9 to TRBJ2-1, with 9 bases that match TRBD2. V shed 4 bases and J 3 bases; nucleotides not matched to a gene: 17. CDR1 is SGDLS, CDR2 YYNGEE, per germline. CDR3 length: 19 residues. As DNA, the CDR3 is TGTGCCAGCAGCTTCCAAGGGCTAGCGGGACGGAAGGACTACAATGAGCAGTTCTTC. It yields the protein CASSFQGLAGRKDYNEQFF. Filled out from reference TRBV9 and TRBJ2-1, the complete variable domain reads DSGVTQTPKHLITATGQRVTLRCSPRSGDLSVYWYQQSLDQGLQFLIQYYNGEERAKGNILERFSAQQFPDLHSELNLSSLELGDSALYFCASSFQGLAGRKDYNEQFFGPGTRLTVL.

Points on this clonotype: The CDR3 carries no conserved terminal phenylalanine or tryptophan, so it likely arises from a read error. CDR3 amino acids: CSASGGNGNTIYC. DNA for the CDR3: TGCAGTGCTAGTGGGGGAAACGGAAACACCATATATTGT. The rearrangement joins TRBV20-1 to TRBJ1-3, with D possibly matching TRBD1 (5 bases). The germline CDR1 and CDR2 sequences are DFQATT and SNEGSKA (reference sequence). V lost 3 bases and J 4 bases, leaving 10 bases between the germline ends. This CDR3 comprises 13 residues.

This clonotype occurred many times. The chain combines TRBV7-9 with TRBJ2-7; D might be TRBD1 (5 bases). Germline CDR1 SEHNR, CDR2 FQNEAQ (reference sequence). V was shortened by 4 bases and J by 7 bases, with 20 bases between the two germline ends. The CDR3 spans 15 residues. As DNA, the CDR3 is TGTGCCAGCAGCTCCGTCGGCACAGGTTTGGGTGAGCAGTACTTC. It codes for CASSSVGTGLGEQYF.